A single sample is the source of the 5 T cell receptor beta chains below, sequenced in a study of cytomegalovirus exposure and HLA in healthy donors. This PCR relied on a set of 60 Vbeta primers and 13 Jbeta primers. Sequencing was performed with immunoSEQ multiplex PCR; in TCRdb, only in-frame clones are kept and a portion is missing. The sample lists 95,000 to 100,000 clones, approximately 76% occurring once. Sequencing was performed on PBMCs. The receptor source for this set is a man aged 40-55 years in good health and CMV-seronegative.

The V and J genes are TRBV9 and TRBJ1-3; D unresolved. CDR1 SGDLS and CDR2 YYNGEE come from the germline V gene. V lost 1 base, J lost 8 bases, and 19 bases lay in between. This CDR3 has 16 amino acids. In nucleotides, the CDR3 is TGTGCCAGCAGCGTATCCGGCGGAACATTGGCGGACACCATATATTTT. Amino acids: CASSVSGGTLADTIYF.

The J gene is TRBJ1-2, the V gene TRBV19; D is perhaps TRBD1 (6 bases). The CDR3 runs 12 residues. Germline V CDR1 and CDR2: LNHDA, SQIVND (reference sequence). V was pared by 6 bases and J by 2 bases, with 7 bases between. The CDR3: CASRQGNYGYTF. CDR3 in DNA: TGTGCCAGTAGGCAGGGGAACTATGGCTACACCTTC.

The CDR3 region is CASSLKEGSGQGLRGYTF. The CDR3 coding sequence is TGTGCCAGCAGCTTAAAGGAGGGATCGGGACAGGGGTTAAGAGGCTACACCTTC. The chain employs TRBV7-3 and TRBJ1-2; 10 nucleotides align to TRBD1. There are 18 residues in the CDR3. CDR1 is SGHTA and CDR2 is FQGTGA in the germline V gene. Losses at the gene ends were 1 base for V and 8 bases for J; bases not matched to a gene: 16.

In DNA, the CDR3 is TGTGCCAGCAGCGGGCGCCACGGGGGGGGTTCCTACAATGAGCAGTTCTTC. Its translation is CASSGRHGGGSYNEQFF. This chain links TRBV5-5 with TRBJ2-1, with TRBD2 identical over 8 bases. The CDR3 is 17 residues long. Germline values: CDR1 SGHKS, CDR2 YYEKEE (reference sequence). The J segment lost 1 base and the V segment lost 4 bases, leaving 10 bases of the junction unmatched.

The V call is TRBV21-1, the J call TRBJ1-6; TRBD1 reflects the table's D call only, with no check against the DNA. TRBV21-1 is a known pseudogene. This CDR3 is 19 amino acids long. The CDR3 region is CASSRPGQGIRSYNSPLHF. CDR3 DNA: TGTGCCAGCAGCAGACCGGGACAGGGGATTCGCTCCTATAATTCACCCCTCCACTTT.